The 18 T cell receptor beta chains listed next were all sequenced from one sample in a study of metastatic and nonmetastatic thyroid tumors. TCRdb re-analyzed the PCR reads using MiXCR. The data hold around 15,000 clones, with 25% to 30% observed a single time. All patients were treatment-naive before thyroid surgery. The specimen was blood. The receptors derive from a female donor with papillary thyroid cancer or a benign thyroid nodule (not recorded which). Some clones in this sample may be carry-over from other donors' samples.

The table lists this clone with many counts. The V gene is TRBV5-6, the J gene TRBJ1-2; D not certain. The ends were cut back, 0 bases at V and 5 bases at J, with 11 bases in the middle. Germline V gene data show CDR1 as SGHDT and CDR2 as YYEEEE. The CDR3 extends over 14 amino acids. CDR3 sequence: CASSLGRPGYGYTF. The CDR3, as DNA: TGTGCCAGCAGCTTGGGACGCCCTGGGTATGGCTACACCTTC.

By share, this clone counts as medium-sized. This chain joins TRBV20-1 and TRBJ2-1; 11 positions agree with TRBD1. The junction had 4 bases not matched to a gene; V was cut back by 2 bases and J by 1 base. The CDR3 consists of 16 residues. Germline loops: CDR1 DFQATT, CDR2 SNEGSKA (reference sequence). CDR3 sequence reads: CSARRTGGASYNEQFF. The DNA for the CDR3 is TGCAGTGCTAGACGGACAGGGGGCGCGTCCTACAATGAGCAGTTCTTC.

In its sample, this clone is medium-sized (0.01 to 0.1%). The DNA for the CDR3 is TGTGCCAGCAGCCGAGGACAGTTAGCCACAGATACGCAGTATTTT. Protein sequence: CASSRGQLATDTQYF. The rearrangement joins TRBV7-2 to TRBJ2-3; TRBD1 might be the D (6 bases). CDR1 SGHTA and CDR2 FQGNSA come from the germline V gene. This CDR3 is 15 amino acids long. V lost 5 bases and J lost 2, with 14 bases in between.

This clone came up a few times. The genes are TRBV11-3 and TRBJ2-2, with a weak D call TRBD1 (6 bases). The CDR3 runs 14 residues. V lost 5 bases and J 2 bases, leaving 9 bases between the germline ends. CDR1 and CDR2 (germline): SGHNT, YENEEA. CDR3 loop: CASSLGGNTGELFF. CDR3 nucleotides: TGTGCCAGCAGCCTAGGGGGTAACACCGGGGAGCTGTTTTTT. The full variable domain, in which reference TRBV11-3 and TRBJ2-2 provide the parts outside the CDR3, is EAGVVQSPRYKIIEKKQPVAFWCNPISGHNTLYWYLQNLGQGPELLIRYENEEAVDDSQLPKDRFSAERLKGVDSTLKIQPAELGDSAVYLCASSLGGNTGELFFGEGSRLTVL.

This clone appeared many times. The V gene is TRBV10-3, the J gene TRBJ2-5; possible D gene TRBD2, 5 bases. The germline V and J ends were trimmed by 4 bases and 1 base, with 10 bases remaining between them. Germline V gene sequence: CDR1 ENHRY, CDR2 SYGVKD. The CDR3 has 14 amino acids. The CDR3 region is CAISVRAGQETQYF. As DNA, the CDR3 is TGTGCCATCAGTGTTCGGGCGGGCCAAGAGACCCAGTACTTC.

The CDR3 DNA reads TGCGCCAGCAGCCGGGACAGTTACGAGCAGTACTTC. Its translation is CASSRDSYEQYF. The chain is built from TRBV5-1 and TRBJ2-7; TRBD1 matches at 7 bases. The V segment lost 4 bases and the J segment 4 bases; nucleotides outside the gene matches: 2. Germline CDR1 SGHRS, CDR2 YFSETQ. The CDR3 contains 12 residues. Complete variable domain (other parts from reference TRBV5-1 and TRBJ2-7): KAGVTQTPRYLIKTRGQQVTLSCSPISGHRSVSWYQQTPGQGLQFLFEYFSETQRNKGNFPGRFSGRQFSNSRSEMNVSTLELGDSALYLCASSRDSYEQYFGPGTRLTVT.

This clone occurred many times. The CDR3 spells CASTSLGATDTQYF. The CDR3 DNA sequence: TGTGCCAGTACCTCCCTCGGGGCGACAGATACGCAGTATTTT. This chain uses TRBV19 with TRBJ2-3; D may match TRBD1 or TRBD2 (5 bases each). The CDR3 has 14 amino acids. From germline, CDR1 is LNHDA and CDR2 SQIVND (reference sequence). Trimming took 7 bases from V and 3 from J, leaving 14 bases between them.

This clone showed up many times. The V and J genes are TRBV4-3 and TRBJ2-3; D unresolved. CDR3 length: 15 amino acids. Germline CDR1 and CDR2: LGHNA and YSLEER. V shed 0 bases and J shed 6 bases, with 13 bases lying between them. The CDR3 bases are TGCGCCAGCAGCCAAGACGTGGCTACGGCTGATACGCAGTATTTT. Protein: CASSQDVATADTQYF.

By share, this clone counts as medium-sized. V and J are TRBV4-2 and TRBJ2-7; D may be TRBD1 or TRBD2 (5 bases each). CDR1 and CDR2 (germline): LGHNA, YNFKEQ. V was cut by 4 bases and J by 7 bases, with 14 bases left in between. This CDR3 contains 13 residues. CDR3 residues: CASSRDNWGEQYF. DNA of the CDR3: TGTGCCAGCAGCCGAGATAATTGGGGGGAGCAGTACTTC.

This sequence joins TRBV5-1 and TRBJ1-1; 8 positions match TRBD1. Germline V lookup: CDR1 SGHRS, CDR2 YFSETQ. The CDR3 covers 16 residues. The V and J ends lost 1 base and 7 bases, in that order; junction bases with no gene match: 12. The CDR3 region has the DNA TGCGCCAGCAGCTTGCGTCAGGGGGCGATAATCGGTGAAGCTTTCTTT. Translating gives CASSLRQGAIIGEAFF.

The sample holds a few counts of this clone. The V gene is TRBV6-2 or TRBV6-3, the J gene TRBJ2-5; D might be TRBD2 (6 bases). The CDR3 spans 13 residues. Trimming removed 6 bases from V and 2 bases from J, with 10 bases in between. From germline, CDR1 is MNHEY and CDR2 SVGEGT. CDR3 region: CASSVAEQETQYF. In DNA form, the CDR3 reads TGTGCCAGCAGCGTAGCGGAGCAAGAGACCCAGTACTTC.

By proportion, this clone is medium-sized (0.01 to 0.1%). The chain recombines TRBV20-1 with TRBJ1-1; 7 nucleotides agree with TRBD1. This CDR3 contains 13 residues. Germline loops: CDR1 DFQATT, CDR2 SNEGSKA (reference sequence). The CDR3 reads CRAKTGMNTEAFF. The CDR3 DNA reads TGCAGGGCAAAGACAGGGATGAACACTGAAGCTTTCTTT.

This clone has at least ten counts. The genes are TRBV27 and TRBJ2-4; D not resolved. V was trimmed by 5 bases and J by 0 bases, leaving 11 bases between them. The CDR3 has 15 amino acids. The germline V gene has CDR1 MNHEY and CDR2 SMNVEV (reference sequence). This chain's CDR3 is CASSPRHLAKNIQYF. CDR3 nucleotide sequence: TGTGCCAGCAGTCCCCGACACTTAGCCAAAAACATTCAGTACTTC.

This clone is judged medium-sized (0.01 to 0.1%). The chain has TRBV20-1 and TRBJ1-1; 8 bases agree with TRBD1. Per germline, CDR1 DFQATT and CDR2 SNEGSKA (reference sequence). The CDR3 is 13 amino acids. J lost 8 bases, V lost 4 bases, and 9 bases had no gene match. CDR3 bases: TGCAGTGCTATCTACCTGGGACAGGTAGAAGCTTTCTTT. Translating gives CSAIYLGQVEAFF.

The V and J genes are TRBV18 and TRBJ2-1, with a tentative D call TRBD2 (6 bases). The V gene lost 5 bases and the J gene lost 0 bases, with 8 bases spanning the gap. The CDR3 runs 14 residues. Germline CDR1 is KGHSH and CDR2 is LQKENI. Here the CDR3 DNA reads TGTGCCAGCTCAGGGGGGAGCTCCTACAATGAGCAGTTCTTC. This gives the protein CASSGGSSYNEQFF.

This clone is medium-sized (0.01 to 0.1%) within its sample. The chain employs TRBV20-1 and TRBJ2-1, with 10 bases lining up with TRBD2. CDR1 DFQATT and CDR2 SNEGSKA come from the germline V gene (reference sequence). CDR3 length equals 15 residues. The trim removed 6 bases at V and 6 bases at J, leaving 11 bases unmatched. In nucleotides, the CDR3 is TGCAGTGCAACAAACCTAGCGGGGGTTCGCAATGAGCAGTTCTTC. Translation: CSATNLAGVRNEQFF.

This clone is classed as medium-sized. This sequence joins TRBV11-2 and TRBJ1-1, with 8 bases lining up with TRBD1. Germline CDR1 reads SGHAT; CDR2 reads FQNNGV. V lost 4 bases and J lost 4; bases outside the gene matches: 5. The CDR3 is 14 amino acids. The CDR3 region has the DNA TGTGCCAGCAGCTCTTTTACAGGGGGCACTGAAGCTTTCTTT. It is translated as CASSSFTGGTEAFF.

The V and J genes are TRBV6-1 and TRBJ2-5; no definite D call. The CDR3 sequence is 13 residues long. Germline loops: CDR1 MNHNS, CDR2 SASEGT. The V and J ends lost 4 bases and 1 base respectively, with 7 bases between them. The CDR3 loop is CASSAQPQETQYF. For the CDR3, the DNA is TGTGCCAGCAGTGCACAGCCCCAAGAGACCCAGTACTTC.